This paragraph covers one T cell receptor beta chain sequence. The antigen is not known. This record comes from a study of monozygotic twins with inflammatory bowel disease. Per the germline V gene, CDR1 is SGHRS and CDR2 is YFSETQ. CDR3 length: 16 amino acids. Study conclusions and caveats: For IBD, no single strong associated signal or clonotype was supported. IBD patients had lower TCRbeta diversity (inverse Simpson) than healthy co-twins. No separation of different T cell subtypes was possible.

Every sample had its cDNA made across eight separate reactions. One entry per CDR3 protein, without DNA, is what TCRdb gives after re-calling the 5' RACE reads. This table lists some 160,000 distinct CDR3 sequences. This clonotype was sampled from a human donor with ulcerative colitis or Crohn's disease, or a healthy co-twin of an affected twin (not recorded which). The specimen was blood. The chain is built from TRBV5-1 and TRBJ1-4; TCRdb reports TRBD1, a call that lacks DNA to check it against. This CDR3 is CASGYRGYSTNEKLFF. The full variable domain, rest sourced from reference TRBV5-1 and TRBJ1-4, is KAGVTQTPRYLIKTRGQQVTLSCSPISGHRSVSWYQQTPGQGLQFLFEYFSETQRNKGNFPGRFSGRQFSNSRSEMNVSTLELGDSALYLCASGYRGYSTNEKLFFGSGTQLSVL.